The entry below gives a single TCR beta chain sequence along with its context. Its antigen remains unidentified. One junction end does not reproduce the germline sequence, and a read error may be involved. This record comes from a study of cytomegalovirus exposure and HLA in healthy donors (TCRdb year 2017). As for the study more broadly: According to an earlier analysis of a few hundred of the donors, about 179 million T cells yielded roughly 110 million unique TCR beta sequences and around 280 Gb of sequence data. Rather than drawing on any new phenotypic data, the later analysis identified candidate immune exposures from TCR beta sequences and the way those sequences occurred across donors. Using immunosequencing, the study profiled T cell repertoires from 666 subjects and related those repertoires to cytomegalovirus serostatus. Every repertoire in the discovery cohort had been generated on one and the same sequencing platform. Genome-wide SNP genotypes for about 55% of the 666 donors were used in a later genetic analysis, which treated that subset as a discovery cohort. Typing coverage varied by locus: roughly 620-640 donors for A, B, C, DRB1 and DQB1; approximately 500 for DQA1; some 610 for DPA1; 450 to 480 for DPB1. HLA typing included class I and class II loci at four-digit resolution. To decide whether each TCR beta V gene segment behaved as functional or pseudogenic, an earlier analysis of approximately 590 of the donors relied on high-throughput TCR beta sequencing. Of the roughly 400 genotyped donors, 65% to 90% were placed in the genetic ancestry cluster associated with self-reported Caucasian donors. A later analysis re-analyzed previously published TCR beta repertoires from 500 to 700 donors and added high-resolution HLA genotyping to study TCR occurrence patterns. Among roughly 400 genotyped donors of the cohort, an average of around 240,000 unique TCR beta nucleotide sequences was sequenced per donor, of which about 18% were non-productive. The study aimed to test whether cataloging public T cell receptors could reveal signatures of past pathogen exposure. Donor age, sex, ethnicity and CMV serostatus were collected together with the repertoire data. Four to six DR-DQ haplotypes were handled as single units for association and clustering, since linkage in the cohort was strong. In addition to the first cohort of roughly 670 subjects, a separate validation cohort of around 110 different subjects was used. An early release covering over 500 HLA-typed donors comprised about 310 gigabases of sequencing data and roughly 86 million unique TCR sequences. The study combined high-throughput TCR immunosequencing, statistical association of individual TCRs with disease status, and machine learning to predict cytomegalovirus infection status.

The CDR3, cysteine through phenylalanine, is 18 amino acids long. Only CDR3 DNA is held: 54 bases, read in frame from base 1. The germline V gene supplies CDR1 LGHNA and CDR2 YNFKEQ. Points the paper makes about the study in general: Assigning TCR associations to individual alleles was difficult when HLA alleles, especially DR and DQ, strongly co-occurred. Sequencing depth was assumed to be roughly uniform across donors in the presence/absence analyses, though that assumption may not hold. This cohort had only TCR beta chains sequenced, and the lack of alpha or paired-chain data limited which features could be detected. The study gave a list of over 150 TCR beta chains associated with cytomegalovirus. Three of the identified cytomegalovirus-associated TCR beta chains were confirmed in vitro to be specific for cytomegalovirus antigens. In an earlier analysis of over 550 of the donors, most TCR beta V segments were observed in productive rearrangements about 87% or about 30% of the time, broadly matching IMGT annotations. Most CMV-associated TCR beta chains appeared to be HLA-restricted in a later analysis, and the HLA associations seemed to be driven largely by CMV exposure. The classifier was reported to diagnose cytomegalovirus status with high specificity and sensitivity in both the original cohort and the validation cohort. A further reported finding was that TCR beta sequences accurately predicted the HLA-A and HLA-B alleles for most subjects in the first cohort. In a later analysis, several top co-occurrence clusters were reported to appear linked to parvovirus B19, influenza, CMV and Epstein-Barr virus. According to a later analysis, TCR association rates differed among HLA loci, with DRB1 alleles showing the most associated TCRs and HLA-C alleles showing the fewest. An association between a missense DCLRE1C variant and V-gene and J-gene trimming of TCR beta chains was found in a later genetic analysis and replicated in an independent cohort. Immune exposure information for the cohort was limited to CMV serostatus. A later analysis associated about 17,000 TCR beta sequences with specific HLA alleles at a false discovery rate of 0.05. Because counts were too low, about 18 rarely observed V segments, including chromosome 9 orphons, were excluded from the earlier analysis of under 650 of the donors. The 87-base-pair reads could not distinguish some IMGT-functional V segments, including TRBV6-2 and TRBV6-3, so those segments were excluded. A group of highly shared sequence variants was considered likely to be a technical artifact of the sequencing pipeline. Correlated functional status among segregating V segments might be attributable to linkage disequilibrium, but an unknown experimental factor could not be ruled out. In a later analysis, HLA-associated TCR beta chains were found to be more clonally expanded and to have lower generation probabilities than equally common non-associated chains. Most TCR sequences were observed very rarely across donors, whereas some public TCRs were present in many individuals. Because HLA typing was unavailable for some donors at each locus, only the typed subset was used in association tests. In a later genetic analysis, fewer N-insertions in productive TCRs were reported among donors in an Asian-associated ancestry cluster than the roughly 710-donor mean. The authors suggested that the approach could potentially be extended to other disease states and immunological phenotypes.

The cohort was made up of 500 to 800 healthy bone marrow donors. All cohort members were sampled while nominally healthy, although unrecorded immune exposures were likely present. The donor tested CMV seropositive and was one of the 289 seropositive cohort members. Each donor provided a peripheral blood sample, and peripheral blood mononuclear cells were used for TCR beta sequencing. The Qiagen DNeasy Blood Extraction Kit was used to extract genomic DNA from the blood cell samples. Receptor libraries were prepared by the immunoSEQ multiplex PCR assay. For the multiplex PCR, a mixture combining 60 forward primers for TCR Vbeta segments and 13 reverse primers for TCR Jbeta segments was used. The CDR3 region of rearranged TCR beta genes was amplified from genomic DNA with a multiplex PCR assay. Amplified TCR beta libraries were sequenced as 87-base-pair reads on the Illumina HiSeq System. The original methods were these. Across the 670 or so repertoires, a later analysis counted roughly 77 million unique TCR beta chains, roughly 11 million of which were shared by at least two donors. Raw reads were error-corrected and collapsed into unique sequences with a nearest-neighbor algorithm that merged closely related sequences to remove PCR and sequencing errors. CDR3 sequences were aligned to IMGT reference sequences to assign V, D and J gene segments. For a sequence to be retained, a match of at least six nucleotides was required to both a V gene segment and a J gene segment. Rearrangements were called productive when the CDR3 lacked stop codons and stayed in frame with V and J; all others were non-productive. Following IMGT convention, CDR3 was defined as the stretch from the second conserved V-encoded cysteine to the conserved J-encoded phenylalanine. The earlier analysis of 587 of the donors excluded sequences that lacked an unambiguous match to a single V gene segment. In an earlier analysis of approximately 590 of the donors, a V segment was called functional when productive rearrangements were above 56.7%, and segregating when the standard deviation between donors exceeded 5%. A statistical classification framework was built to diagnose cytomegalovirus status from the catalog of TCR beta chain sequences. V and J gene assignment, in a later analysis, came from comparing TCR nucleotide sequences with IMGT/GENE-DB human TR gene sequences. The TCRdist pipeline was used in a later analysis to assign CDR3 sequences and most-parsimonious VDJ recombination scenarios. A later analysis defined each TCR beta chain by its CDR3 amino acid sequence plus V-gene family, and excluded reads lacking a unique V-gene family. A later analysis removed roughly 590 highly shared, low-generation-probability nucleotide sequences to deal with suspected cross-contamination and a sequencing artifact. A later analysis calculated a clonal expansion index for each public chain from normalized within-repertoire ranks of inferred template counts. In a later analysis, generation probabilities were computed with a VDJ recombination model fitted to out-of-frame rearrangements, and the resulting probabilities were checked against IGoR. Hypergeometric tests were used in a later analysis to score TCR-TCR, TCR-HLA and TCR-CMV co-occurrence, with a repertoire-size bias correction applied to the TCR pairs. A later analysis estimated false discovery rates by permuting HLA or CMV assignments 20 times. In a later analysis, co-occurring TCRs were grouped using DBSCAN, with TCRdist sequence similarity added in when clustering inside HLA-allele-positive subsets. For co-occurrence clustering, repertoires with fewer than 30,000 or more than 120,000 public chains were excluded, along with several repertoires with anomalous nucleotide sharing. TCRdb carries this immuneACCESS record with in-frame sequences only. Its versions omit some clonotypes, under half of them owing to an unresolved V gene in the studies checked, with the rest unexplained. V and J calls and clone size are given by that table; D and trimming were obtained from the DNA. The sample profile shows under 200,000 clones; over 60% of them were found once. The top ten constitute 11% to 15% of the sample.

What was sequenced was PBMCs. The clonotype comes from a man in his fifties or sixties in good health and CMV-seropositive. The chain is encoded by TRBV4-2 joined to TRBJ2-1; TRBD2 agrees with 9 junctional bases. CDR3 reads: CASSQDWSGGTFYSEQFF. The DNA is TGTGCCAGCAGCCAAGATTGGAGCGGGGGGACGTTCTACAGTGAGCAGTTCTTC.